The 25 T cell receptor beta chains below all came from one sample that was sequenced in a study of CD8 T cells in ankylosing spondylitis. Antigen specificity for these receptors is unknown. TCRdb called the 5' RACE reads again in MiXCR, with one record for every CDR3 protein. The sample comprises about 210,000 distinct CDR3 sequences, around 6.6% of which are singletons, and over 12% rests with the top ten. General study findings and limits: In ankylosing spondylitis blood, a motif of eight highly homologous TCR beta variants appeared characteristic.

Material: blood, either unsorted or a sorted T cell fraction (not recorded which). The receptors were sampled from a male donor with ankylosing spondylitis.

The chain uses TRBV6-5 and TRBJ2-1, with D unresolved. Trimming took 0 bases from V and 8 from J, leaving 17 bases between them. CDR1 MNHEY and CDR2 SVGAGI come from the germline V gene. The CDR3 is 16 amino acids. The CDR3 spells CASSYSNLAARDEQFF. The CDR3 nucleotides read TGTGCCAGCAGTTACTCGAATTTGGCAGCGCGTGATGAGCAGTTCTTC.

In its sample, this clonotype was seen a few times. The chain has TRBV4-1 and TRBJ2-2; no definite D call. There are 12 residues in the CDR3. With 1 base removed from V and 6 bases from J, the gap between germline ends came to 3 bases. Germline V CDR1 and CDR2: MGHRA, YSYEKL. CDR3 loop: CASSQGSGELFF. The CDR3 coding sequence is TGCGCCAGCAGCCAAGGATCCGGGGAGCTGTTTTTT.

This clonotype was detected many times. The chain couples TRBV10-3 to TRBJ1-1, with 7 nucleotides matching TRBD1. Trimming cost V 0 bases and J 4 bases; bases outside gene matches: 5. The CDR3 totals 15 residues. In germline, CDR1 is ENHRY, CDR2 SYGVKD. CDR3 sequence reads: CAISESTGLGTEAFF. In nucleotides, the CDR3 is TGTGCCATCAGTGAGTCGACAGGGTTGGGCACTGAAGCTTTCTTT.

V gene TRBV6-1 combines with J gene TRBJ2-5; 12 bases map to TRBD2. The length of the CDR3 is 18 residues. Germline assignment: CDR1 MNHNS and CDR2 SASEGT. The V gene end was trimmed by 1 base and the J gene end by 2 bases; junction bases not matched to a gene: 8. CDR3 residues: CASSEVGPSGRVQETQYF. The DNA for the CDR3 is TGTGCCAGCAGTGAAGTTGGCCCTAGCGGGAGGGTACAAGAGACCCAGTACTTC.

This clonotype has ten or more counts. V is TRBV6-5 and J is TRBJ2-7; possible D gene TRBD1, 5 bases. Germline V gives CDR1 MNHEY, CDR2 SVGAGI. The CDR3 covers 13 residues. Trimming pared 0 bases from V and 8 bases from J, leaving 11 bases between. This CDR3 is CASSYSVRAQQYF. The CDR3 nucleotides are TGTGCCAGCAGTTACTCGGTCAGGGCCCAGCAGTACTTC.

This clonotype has at least ten counts. This chain uses TRBV11-1 with TRBJ1-1; D is ambiguous. The CDR3 consists of 15 residues. The V end was cut by 5 bases, the J end by 0 bases, with 13 bases between. Germline CDR1 SGHAT, CDR2 FQDESV (reference sequence). CDR3 coding DNA: TGTGCCAGCAGCCGAGCGGGTCTCATGAACACTGAAGCTTTCTTT. The encoded protein is CASSRAGLMNTEAFF.

The chain uses TRBV3-1 and TRBJ2-3, with 8 bases that match TRBD2. Germline V gives CDR1 LGHDT, CDR2 YNNKEL (reference sequence). This CDR3 is built from 17 residues. The ends lost 2 bases at V and 5 bases at J; junction bases unmatched: 12. Written as DNA, the CDR3 is TGTGCCAGCAGCCAAATTGGAGCGGGAGCCGTGGAAGATACGCAGTATTTT. Its protein product is CASSQIGAGAVEDTQYF.

This clonotype was counted ten times or more. The chain links TRBV29-1 to TRBJ1-2, with 10 bases identical to TRBD1. Losses at the gene ends were 7 bases for V and 8 bases for J; bases not matched to a gene: 16. Germline CDR1 is SQVTM and CDR2 is ANQGSEA. The CDR3 contains 15 residues. In nucleotides, the CDR3 is TGCAGCGCCGGCCCCCGGGACAGGGGTTTAGGGGGCTACACCTTC. Its translation is CSAGPRDRGLGGYTF.

This clonotype was seen ten or more times. V usage is TRBV20-1 and J usage is TRBJ2-6; no firm D call. Per germline, CDR1 DFQATT and CDR2 SNEGSKA (reference sequence). The V end lost 0 bases, the J end lost 1 base, and 4 bases lay between the germline ends. This CDR3 region has 14 residues. CDR3 coding DNA: TGCAGTGCTAGAGACTTTTCTGGGGCCAACGTCCTGACTTTC. Amino acids: CSARDFSGANVLTF.

Ten or more counts support this clonotype. The chain employs TRBV20-1 and TRBJ2-3, with D tentatively TRBD2 (6 bases). V dropped 3 bases and J dropped 4 bases, with 11 bases sitting between them. The CDR3 covers 13 residues. Germline CDR1 reads DFQATT; CDR2 reads SNEGSKA (reference sequence). The CDR3, as DNA: TGCAGTGCTAGGTGGGGGGAGGCAGATACGCAGTATTTT. Residues: CSARWGEADTQYF.

This clonotype was picked up many times. The CDR3 DNA reads TGTGCCAGCTCACCCTTAGAAACCGCGGACACCATATATTTT. It is translated as CASSPLETADTIYF. The genes are TRBV18 and TRBJ1-3; D is uncertain. Trimming cost V 3 bases and J 8 bases, with 14 bases left between them. The CDR3 extends over 14 amino acids. Germline CDR1 KGHSH, CDR2 LQKENI.

Ten or more counts support this clonotype. V and J are TRBV6-1 and TRBJ2-1; D possibly corresponds to TRBD1 (5 bases). The germline CDR1 and CDR2 sequences are MNHNS and SASEGT. The CDR3 length is 13 residues. V shed 2 bases and J shed 5 bases, with 7 bases lying between them. CDR3 in DNA: TGTGCCAGCAGTGAAAAGGACAACAATGAGCAGTTCTTC. Protein product: CASSEKDNNEQFF.

This clonotype was detected a few times. The chain joins TRBV7-9 to TRBJ2-7; unclear D gene. The germline gives CDR1 SEHNR, CDR2 FQNEAQ (reference sequence). V lost 4 bases and J lost 4, with 17 bases in between. CDR3 length: 15 amino acids. Here the CDR3 reads CASSSFETEVYEQYF. DNA of the CDR3: TGTGCCAGCAGCTCTTTTGAGACGGAAGTATACGAGCAGTACTTC.

The V gene is TRBV6-2 or TRBV6-3, the J gene TRBJ2-1; D may be TRBD1 (6 bases). Between the trimmed V and J ends, which lost 4 bases and 3 bases, there was a span of 13 bases. Germline values: CDR1 MNHEY, CDR2 SVGEGT. This CDR3 is 15 amino acids long. The CDR3 is CASSFPGTIYNEQFF. Here the CDR3 DNA reads TGTGCCAGCAGTTTTCCCGGGACAATCTACAATGAGCAGTTCTTC.

At least ten counts were recorded for this clonotype. CDR3 DNA sequence: TGCAGTGCCCGAGGGGGACCACTAGCGGGTATCTACGAGCAGTACTTC. Its translation is CSARGGPLAGIYEQYF. The genes are TRBV20-1 and TRBJ2-7; 9 nucleotides agree with TRBD2. After removal of 6 bases from V and 3 bases from J, the junction contained 15 bases not matched to a gene. Germline-derived CDR1 and CDR2 are DFQATT and SNEGSKA (reference sequence). The CDR3 sequence is 16 residues long.

This clonotype occurred many times. The rearrangement uses TRBV7-9 and TRBJ1-2; D is unresolved. Germline V gene sequence: CDR1 SEHNR, CDR2 FQNEAQ (reference sequence). The V and J ends lost 1 base and 4 bases respectively, with 13 bases between them. The CDR3 consists of 15 residues. Written as DNA, the CDR3 is TGTGCCAGCAGCTTAGGGGAGGTCGAGAGCTATGGCTACACCTTC. Its translation: CASSLGEVESYGYTF.

This clonotype was seen ten or more times. The chain is built from TRBV12-3 or TRBV12-4 and TRBJ2-1; D is uncertain. The CDR3 runs to 12 residues. V lost 6 bases and J 10 bases, leaving 13 bases between the germline ends. The CDR3 region is CASRYFMGEQFF. Written as DNA, the CDR3 is TGTGCCAGCAGATATTTTATGGGGGAGCAGTTCTTC.

CDR3 sequence reads: CASSLATDLPDEQYF. The CDR3 nucleotides read TGTGCCAGCAGCTTAGCAACCGACCTCCCTGACGAGCAGTACTTC. The chain joins TRBV5-8 to TRBJ2-7; no clear D gene. Trimming removed 2 bases from V and 5 bases from J, with 17 bases in between. Germline values: CDR1 SGHTS, CDR2 YDEGEE. This CDR3 is 15 amino acids long.

This clonotype was detected ten times or more. The chain links TRBV11-2 to TRBJ2-5, with D possibly being TRBD1 or TRBD2 (5 bases each). V dropped 0 bases and J dropped 0 bases, with 11 bases sitting between them. The germline V gene has CDR1 SGHAT and CDR2 FQNNGV. This CDR3 has 16 residues. The CDR3 here is CASSLEGVRNQETQYF. DNA for the CDR3: TGTGCCAGCAGCTTAGAGGGGGTCCGAAACCAAGAGACCCAGTACTTC.

This clonotype has ten or more counts. V is TRBV11-2 and J is TRBJ1-6; no clear D gene. This CDR3 region has 13 residues. The V end was cut by 5 bases, the J end by 5 bases, with 7 bases between. Germline V lookup: CDR1 SGHAT, CDR2 FQNNGV. Here the CDR3 reads CASSPFDNSPLHF. CDR3 nucleotides: TGTGCCAGCAGCCCCTTTGATAATTCACCCCTCCACTTT.

This clonotype was recorded at least ten times. The chain recombines TRBV9 with TRBJ1-1, with D hard to call. Trimming shortened V by 0 bases and J by 7 bases, and 7 bases separated the two germline ends. Germline CDR1 is SGDLS and CDR2 is YYNGEE. This CDR3 region has 12 residues. CDR3 coding DNA: TGTGCCAGCAGCGTAGGAGGGCGTGAAGCTTTCTTT. Translated, it gives CASSVGGREAFF.

Concerning this clonotype: This sequence may be a read error, since a much larger clone differs from it by one base. The chain employs TRBV7-3 and TRBJ2-2; D may correspond to TRBD1 or TRBD2 (5 bases each). Trimming removed 2 bases from V and 4 bases from J, with 8 bases in between. Germline assignment: CDR1 SGHTA and CDR2 FQGTGA. The CDR3 has 14 residues. The CDR3: CASSLLGTTGELFF. The CDR3 DNA reads TGTGCCAGCAGCTTATTAGGGACCACCGGGGAGCTGTTTTTT.

This clonotype was seen a handful of times. The chain recombines TRBV11-2 with TRBJ1-1; D is uncertain. Trimming removed 5 bases at V and 0 bases at J, with 16 bases between. Germline V gene sequence: CDR1 SGHAT, CDR2 FQNNGV. This CDR3 is 16 amino acids long. The CDR3 is CASSPPRGGLNTEAFF. The CDR3 nucleotides are TGTGCCAGCAGCCCACCCCGGGGAGGGCTGAACACTGAAGCTTTCTTT.

The rearrangement joins TRBV7-3 to TRBJ2-1; a weak D match, TRBD2 (6 bases). Germline V CDR1 and CDR2: SGHTA, FQGTGA. The V and J ends lost 5 bases and 6 bases respectively, with 14 bases between them. The length of the CDR3 is 14 residues. The CDR3 bases are TGTGCCAGCAGCCCCCTGGAGGGGCCCAATGAGCAGTTCTTC. Encoded protein: CASSPLEGPNEQFF.

V gene TRBV12-3 or TRBV12-4 combines with J gene TRBJ2-5; the D gene is possibly TRBD2 (6 bases). The CDR3 sequence is 12 residues long. The V end was cut by 5 bases, the J end by 5 bases, with 9 bases between. The CDR3 here is CASSRSGETQYF. The CDR3, as DNA: TGTGCCAGCAGTAGAAGCGGGGAGACCCAGTACTTC.